The 13 T cell receptor beta chains below all came from one sample that was sequenced in a study of blood T cell repertoires in COVID-19. Generated by immunoSEQ multiplex PCR, the TCRdb table keeps only in-frame clones and is missing some. Of more than 250,000 clones in the sample, 88% were seen once. Sequencing input: peripheral blood. The receptors originated from a woman aged 25 to 45 with COVID-19, enrolled during active disease.

The rearrangement links TRBV6-5 to TRBJ1-6; no clear D gene. The V gene lost 0 bases and the J gene lost 7 bases, with 13 bases spanning the gap. CDR3 length equals 16 residues. From germline, CDR1 is MNHEY and CDR2 SVGAGI. CDR3 sequence reads: CASSYSQALRNSPLHF. Here the CDR3 DNA reads TGTGCCAGCAGTTACTCCCAGGCCCTGAGAAATTCACCCCTCCACTTT.

This chain links TRBV5-1 with TRBJ2-2; 10 positions agree with TRBD1. The germline V gene has CDR1 SGHRS and CDR2 YFSETQ. This CDR3 is built from 15 residues. Trimming cost V 5 bases and J 5 bases; bases outside gene matches: 6. In nucleotides, the CDR3 is TGCGCCAGCAGTCAGACAGGGGGCAGGACCGGGGAGCTGTTTTTT. This sequence encodes CASSQTGGRTGELFF. The full variable domain, in which reference TRBV5-1 and TRBJ2-2 provide the parts outside the CDR3, is KAGVTQTPRYLIKTRGQQVTLSCSPISGHRSVSWYQQTPGQGLQFLFEYFSETQRNKGNFPGRFSGRQFSNSRSEMNVSTLELGDSALYLCASSQTGGRTGELFFGEGSRLTVL.

V usage is TRBV29-1 and J usage is TRBJ2-1, with 11 bases matching TRBD1. The CDR3 consists of 18 residues. CDR1 and CDR2 (germline): SQVTM, ANQGSEA. V lost 5 bases and J lost 6; bases outside the gene matches: 18. The CDR3 loop reads CSVISAWRSGTGGNEQFF. The CDR3 bases are TGCAGCGTTATTTCCGCATGGCGATCCGGGACAGGGGGCAATGAGCAGTTCTTC.

This chain links TRBV7-8 with TRBJ1-2; 10 bases agree with TRBD1. CDR3 length: 16 residues. CDR1 and CDR2 (germline): SGHVS, FQNEAQ. The junction had 13 bases not matched to a gene; V was cut back by 4 bases and J by 8 bases. The chain's CDR3 is CASSSGQGRSLWGYTF. DNA of the CDR3: TGTGCCAGCAGCTCGGGACAGGGGAGGTCCCTCTGGGGCTACACCTTC.

The J gene is TRBJ2-7, the V gene TRBV4-2; perhaps TRBD1 as D (6 bases). In germline, CDR1 is LGHNA, CDR2 YNFKEQ. The length of the CDR3 is 16 residues. Trimming cost V 1 base and J 0 bases, with 13 bases left between them. CDR3 sequence: CASSQVQGQASYEQYF. For the CDR3, the DNA is TGTGCCAGCAGCCAAGTTCAGGGACAAGCCTCCTACGAGCAGTACTTC.

V is TRBV2 and J is TRBJ2-5; 9 nucleotides match TRBD1. The germline CDR1 and CDR2 sequences are SNHLY and FYNNEI. The CDR3 is 13 amino acids. The trim removed 7 bases at V and 4 bases at J, leaving 4 bases unmatched. CDR3 protein: CASTSDRGETQYF. The DNA of the CDR3 is TGTGCCAGCACCTCGGACAGGGGAGAGACCCAGTACTTC.

The chain carries TRBV7-6 and TRBJ2-5; no firm D call. There are 13 residues in the CDR3. Germline assignment: CDR1 SGHVS and CDR2 FNYEAQ. Trimming removed 1 base from V and 3 bases from J, with 6 bases in between. The CDR3 loop reads CASSLGPKETQYF. CDR3 coding DNA: TGTGCCAGCAGCTTAGGGCCGAAAGAGACCCAGTACTTC.

V and J are TRBV5-4 and TRBJ2-1; D gene ambiguous. This CDR3 comprises 15 residues. Between the trimmed V and J ends, which lost 1 base and 1 base, there was a span of 9 bases. Germline CDR1 and CDR2: SGHNT and YYREEE (reference sequence). CDR3 nucleotides: TGTGCCAGCAGCTTGTCGTCAGGATCCTACAATGAGCAGTTCTTC. Translation gives CASSLSSGSYNEQFF.

This clone appeared a single time. CDR3 nucleotide sequence: TGTGCCAGCTCACCACGGACAGGTGACTCTGGGGCCAACGTCCTGACTTTC. Translation: CASSPRTGDSGANVLTF. This chain uses TRBV18 with TRBJ2-6, with 7 bases that match TRBD1. Germline loops: CDR1 KGHSH, CDR2 LQKENI. After removal of 1 base from V and 0 bases from J, the junction contained 3 bases not matched to a gene. There are 17 residues in the CDR3.

This clone has just a few counts. J is TRBJ1-1 and V is TRBV6-5, with D perhaps matching TRBD1 (5 bases). V was cut by 6 bases and J by 7 bases, with 9 bases left in between. The CDR3 is 11 amino acids. The germline V gene encodes CDR1 MNHEY and CDR2 SVGAGI. This CDR3 is CASRDTGEAFF. DNA of the CDR3: TGTGCCAGCAGGGATACAGGTGAAGCTTTCTTT.

This clone was picked up a small number of times. The chain recombines TRBV6-1 with TRBJ1-5, with D unresolved. This CDR3 contains 17 residues. Germline CDR1 MNHNS, CDR2 SASEGT. V was trimmed by 3 bases and J by 0 bases, leaving 15 bases between them. The CDR3 nucleotides read TGTGCCAGCAGTGACCCCCCCGGTAGATATAGCAATCAGCCCCAGCATTTT. Translated: CASSDPPGRYSNQPQHF.

This clone was seen a single time. V usage is TRBV24-1 and J usage is TRBJ2-1; 7 bases line up with TRBD2. Germline V gene sequence: CDR1 KGHDR, CDR2 SFDVKD. CDR3 length: 14 amino acids. V trimming: 3 bases; J trimming: 10 bases; junction bases outside the gene matches: 8. This chain's CDR3 is CATSDPGRDEEQFF. The CDR3 DNA reads TGTGCCACCAGTGATCCGGGGAGGGACGAGGAGCAGTTCTTC.

The rearrangement links TRBV19 to TRBJ1-5; D gene ambiguous. V was clipped by 4 bases and J by 5 bases, with 15 bases between them. From germline, CDR1 is LNHDA and CDR2 SQIVND (reference sequence). The CDR3 is made up of 15 amino acids. The CDR3 sequence: CASSTNHEEYQPQHF. Here the CDR3 DNA reads TGTGCCAGTAGTACAAACCACGAGGAGTATCAGCCCCAGCATTTT. The whole variable domain, filled in from reference TRBV19 and TRBJ1-5, reads DGGITQSPKYLFRKEGQNVTLSCEQNLNHDAMYWYRQDPGQGLRLIYYSQIVNDFQKGDIAEGYSVSREKKESFPLTVTSAQKNPTAFYLCASSTNHEEYQPQHFGDGTRLSIL.